Below are 24 T cell receptor beta chains sequenced from a single sample in a study of T cell repertoires in cytomegalovirus infection. TCRdb re-called the reads with MiXCR, one entry per CDR3 protein. Found here are approximately 200,000 distinct CDR3 sequences, 22% of them singletons; the top ten hold 15% to 20%. The sequenced sample consisted of CD8+ T cells from PBMCs. The receptors shown here come from a human donor in good health (CMV status not recorded). Some clones in this sample may be carry-over from other donors' samples.

This clonotype was seen many times. V usage is TRBV7-9 and J usage is TRBJ2-5, with TRBD2 identical over 12 bases. This CDR3 has 15 residues. Germline lookup yields CDR1 SEHNR and CDR2 FQNEAQ (reference sequence). Trimming removed 5 bases from V and 2 bases from J; junction bases left unmatched: 3. CDR3 nucleotide sequence: TGTGCCAGCAGCCGGACTAGCGGGGATCAAGAGACCCAGTACTTC. Amino acid sequence: CASSRTSGDQETQYF.

This clonotype has at least ten counts. The chain is built from TRBV2 and TRBJ2-1, with D perhaps TRBD1 (5 bases). CDR3 size: 16 residues. Germline assignment: CDR1 SNHLY and CDR2 FYNNEI. The germline V and J ends were trimmed by 2 bases and 4 bases, with 15 bases remaining between them. This CDR3 is CASSESRGMSYNEQFF. Written as DNA, the CDR3 is TGTGCCAGCAGTGAAAGTAGGGGCATGTCGTACAATGAGCAGTTCTTC. Based on the CDR3 plus reference TRBV2 and TRBJ2-1, the full variable domain is EPEVTQTPSHQVTQMGQEVILRCVPISNHLYFYWYRQILGQKVEFLVSFYNNEISEKSEIFDDQFSVERPDGSNFTLKIRSTKLEDSAMYFCASSESRGMSYNEQFFGPGTRLTVL.

This clonotype was observed a single time. The V and J genes are TRBV30 and TRBJ1-1, with 8 bases that match TRBD1. CDR1 and CDR2 (germline): GTSNPN, SVGIG (reference sequence). The CDR3 runs to 14 residues. DNA of the CDR3: TGTGCGTACGAACAAGGACAGGGCCAAGCTGAAGCTTTCTTT. It codes for CAYEQGQGQAEAFF.

The V call is TRBV9, the J call TRBJ2-7; D possibly corresponds to TRBD2 (6 bases). Germline V lookup: CDR1 SGDLS, CDR2 YYNGEE. V was trimmed by 0 bases and J by 3 bases, leaving 10 bases between them. The CDR3 consists of 14 residues. Here the CDR3 DNA reads TGTGCCAGCAGCGTAGAAGGAGGGGTCTACGAGCAGTACTTC. It codes for CASSVEGGVYEQYF.

This clonotype was seen a handful of times. The V and J genes are TRBV12-3 or TRBV12-4 and TRBJ2-3; unclear D gene. The CDR3 spans 14 residues. V dropped 3 bases and J dropped 2 bases, with 9 bases sitting between them. The CDR3 bases are TGTGCCAGCAGTTTTGATCAAACCACAGATACGCAGTATTTT. This sequence encodes CASSFDQTTDTQYF.

This sequence joins TRBV29-1 and TRBJ2-7; TRBD1 aligns across 8 bases. CDR3 length: 13 residues. The V and J ends lost 7 bases and 0 bases, in that order; junction bases with no gene match: 5. In germline, CDR1 is SQVTM, CDR2 ANQGSEA. The chain's CDR3 is CSANTGGSYEQYF. CDR3 bases: TGCAGCGCTAACACAGGGGGCTCCTACGAGCAGTACTTC.

This clonotype was recorded at least ten times. The genes are TRBV6-1 and TRBJ1-1, with D uncertain. This CDR3 is 14 amino acids long. Germline V gene sequence: CDR1 MNHNS, CDR2 SASEGT. Trimming cost V 1 base and J 5 bases, with 11 bases left between them. CDR3 bases: TGTGCCAGCAGTGAAGATCTAGCTTTTACTGAAGCTTTCTTT. Its translation: CASSEDLAFTEAFF.

The chain employs TRBV2 and TRBJ2-5; possibly TRBD1 for D (5 bases). Trimming pared 8 bases from V and 5 bases from J, leaving 21 bases between. CDR3 length equals 15 residues. Per the germline V gene, CDR1 is SNHLY and CDR2 is FYNNEI. CDR3 nucleotide sequence: TGTGCCAGCCCCCGCCTACAGGCGCCTGGGGAGACCCAGTACTTC. This gives the protein CASPRLQAPGETQYF.

Points on this clonotype: This sequence may be a read error, since a much larger clone differs from it by one base. V usage is TRBV12-3 or TRBV12-4 and J usage is TRBJ1-1; D unresolved. The CDR3 runs to 14 residues. The CDR3 region is CATSSGRPNTEAFF. DNA of the CDR3: TGTGCCACCAGTTCGGGTAGGCCGAACACTGAAGCTTTCTTT.

The V gene is TRBV13, the J gene TRBJ1-1, with D unresolved. V was shortened by 4 bases and J by 2 bases, with 17 bases between the two germline ends. Looked up from germline, CDR1 is PRHDT and CDR2 is FYEKMQ (reference sequence). The CDR3 has 16 amino acids. CDR3 amino acids: CASSSPTGGFNTEAFF. In DNA, the CDR3 is TGTGCCAGCAGCTCCCCGACGGGCGGCTTTAACACTGAAGCTTTCTTT.

In its sample, this clonotype was seen a few times. The chain recombines TRBV29-1 with TRBJ2-3; possibly TRBD2 for D (5 bases). Trimming cost V 4 bases and J 1 base, with 12 bases left between them. CDR1 and CDR2 from the germline V gene are SQVTM and ANQGSEA. The CDR3 covers 14 residues. CDR3 bases: TGCAGCGTTGTGATCGGGGTTCGCACAGATACGCAGTATTTT. Its translation is CSVVIGVRTDTQYF.

The sample holds many counts of this clonotype. J is TRBJ2-1 and V is TRBV7-9, with 11 bases aligning to TRBD2. Germline V gives CDR1 SEHNR, CDR2 FQNEAQ (reference sequence). The CDR3 totals 14 residues. Losses at the gene ends were 6 bases for V and 8 bases for J; bases not matched to a gene: 6. This CDR3 is CASSRSGGGDEQFF. The CDR3 DNA is TGTGCCAGCAGTCGTAGCGGGGGGGGAGATGAGCAGTTCTTC.

The V and J genes are TRBV6-6 and TRBJ1-5; D unresolved. The CDR3 sequence is 14 residues long. Trimming removed 2 bases from V and 0 bases from J, with 5 bases in between. Germline CDR1 MNHNY, CDR2 SVGAGI (reference sequence). CDR3 residues: CASSYVASNQPQHF. CDR3 sequence (DNA): TGTGCCAGCAGTTACGTCGCTAGCAATCAGCCCCAGCATTTT.

The V gene is TRBV28, the J gene TRBJ2-1; tentative D call: TRBD1 (6 bases). The CDR3 contains 15 residues. Trimming took 3 bases from V and 6 from J, leaving 15 bases between them. Germline loops: CDR1 MDHEN, CDR2 SYDVKM. The CDR3 protein is CASSFGTSSGNEQFF. CDR3 DNA: TGTGCCAGCAGTTTCGGGACATCATCGGGCAATGAGCAGTTCTTC.

This clonotype has only a few counts. The chain joins TRBV6-5 to TRBJ2-1; 9 bases line up with TRBD2. Per the germline V gene, CDR1 is MNHEY and CDR2 is SVGAGI. The CDR3 is 15 amino acids. The V and J ends lost 6 bases and 6 bases, in that order; junction bases with no gene match: 9. In nucleotides, the CDR3 is TGTGCCAGCAGCCCGGGGGCGGGAGGGGGCAATGAGCAGTTCTTC. This encodes CASSPGAGGGNEQFF.

This rearrangement joins TRBV4-1 to TRBJ1-4; 8 bases are a match to TRBD1. Trimming cost V 3 bases and J 7 bases; bases outside gene matches: 4. The CDR3 consists of 14 residues. CDR1 is MGHRA and CDR2 is YSYEKL in the germline V gene. Here the CDR3 reads CASSHGTGGEKLFF. The CDR3 coding sequence is TGCGCCAGCAGCCACGGGACAGGAGGTGAAAAACTGTTTTTT.

This chain uses TRBV7-9 with TRBJ1-1, with a weak D call TRBD1 (5 bases). The CDR3 is 16 amino acids. V lost 4 bases, J lost 3 bases, and 18 bases lay in between. In germline, CDR1 is SEHNR, CDR2 FQNEAQ (reference sequence). This CDR3 is CASSSRGGAVDTEAFF. The CDR3 coding sequence is TGTGCCAGCAGCTCCCGGGGAGGGGCCGTAGACACTGAAGCTTTCTTT.

With respect to this clonotype: Lacking the conserved final phenylalanine or tryptophan, this CDR3 likely reflects a read error. This chain uses TRBV6-6 with TRBJ1-2; weak D call: TRBD1 (5 bases). Per the germline V gene, CDR1 is MNHNY and CDR2 is SVGAGI (reference sequence). There are 14 residues in the CDR3. V dropped 5 bases and J dropped 2 bases, with 12 bases sitting between them. In DNA, the CDR3 is TGTGCCAGCAGTGAGACCGGGGGGAACTATGGCTACACCTCC. Amino acid sequence: CASSETGGNYGYTS.

V is TRBV29-1 and J is TRBJ1-1, with D tentatively TRBD1 (5 bases). Germline V gene sequence: CDR1 SQVTM, CDR2 ANQGSEA. V gave up 1 base and J gave up 5 bases, with 17 bases separating them. The CDR3 length is 15 residues. In DNA form, the CDR3 reads TGCAGCGTTGAAGCCAGGGACTCCCCTACGACTGAAGCTTTCTTT. Its protein product is CSVEARDSPTTEAFF.

The gene calls are TRBV20-1 and TRBJ2-3, with a weak D call TRBD2 (6 bases). V was cut by 2 bases and J by 2 bases, with 14 bases left in between. The CDR3 loop spans 15 amino acids. Germline V gene sequence: CDR1 DFQATT, CDR2 SNEGSKA (reference sequence). As DNA, the CDR3 is TGCAGTGCTAGAAGTATTAGCGGCAACACAGATACGCAGTATTTT. Amino acids: CSARSISGNTDTQYF.

In its sample, this clonotype was seen a few times. V usage is TRBV7-9 and J usage is TRBJ2-7; 9 bases fit TRBD1. The germline CDR1 and CDR2 sequences are SEHNR and FQNEAQ (reference sequence). The CDR3 has 11 residues. V trimming: 7 bases; J trimming: 12 bases; junction bases outside the gene matches: 7. The CDR3 reads CASTRGTGLYF. CDR3 sequence (DNA): TGTGCCAGCACCCGAGGGACAGGGTTGTACTTC.

This clonotype has just a few counts. The rearrangement links TRBV6-8 to TRBJ2-3; D is unclear. Germline-derived CDR1 and CDR2 are MNHGY and SAAAGT. V shed 5 bases and J shed 2 bases, with 8 bases lying between them. The CDR3 totals 13 residues. The CDR3 nucleotides are TGTGCCAGCAGTCCGCGGATCACAGATACGCAGTATTTT. It codes for CASSPRITDTQYF.

This clonotype was seen repeatedly, ten times or more. The CDR3 DNA reads as TGTGCCAGCAGCGTCGGACTAGCGGGGTTCACCGGGGAGCTGTTTTTT. Encoded protein: CASSVGLAGFTGELFF. The rearrangement uses TRBV7-6 and TRBJ2-2, with 12 bases lining up with TRBD2. Trimming at V came to 5 bases and at J to 4 bases, leaving 5 bases not matched to a gene. The germline V gene encodes CDR1 SGHVS and CDR2 FNYEAQ. The CDR3 is 16 residues long.

The chain uses TRBV12-3 or TRBV12-4 and TRBJ1-1; tentative D call: TRBD1 (5 bases). CDR3 length: 14 amino acids. The germline V and J ends were trimmed by 3 bases and 4 bases, with 12 bases remaining between them. CDR3 sequence reads: CASSFSGALTEAFF. CDR3 DNA: TGTGCCAGCAGTTTTTCCGGGGCCCTCACTGAAGCTTTCTTT.